This TCR beta chain was retrieved from a study of blood T cells in healthy people across ages. This clonotype occurred a few times. V was cut by 8 bases and J by 2 bases, with 10 bases left in between. CDR3 length: 12 residues. Germline CDR1 is SNHLY and CDR2 is FYNNEI. Through a sample-barcoded 5' primer and a J-beta primer mix, a second PCR was run for about 7 to 12 cycles. Each CDR3 protein gets one entry after TCRdb re-called the 5' RACE reads with MiXCR. The sample holds about 1.4 million distinct CDR3 sequences; roughly 64% are singletons and the top ten take about 6.3%. The origin of this receptor is a man aged 18 to 30 in good health. The chain joins TRBV2 to TRBJ2-7; D assignment may be TRBD1 or TRBD2 (5 bases each). Sequencing was done on a sample of blood. CDR3 DNA sequence: TGTGCCAGCGGGACGGTGACCTACGAGCAGTACTTC. This codes for CASGTVTYEQYF.